This T cell receptor beta chain stems from a study of CD4 T cells in relation to SARS-CoV-2 and coronaviruses. Germline CDR1 and CDR2: GTSNPN and SVGIG (reference sequence). The CDR3 sequence is 14 residues long. The V end lost 5 bases, the J end lost 6 bases, and 19 bases lay between the germline ends. TCRdb keeps only in-frame clones here, not all; method: immunoSEQ multiplex PCR. The sample yields roughly 63,000 clones, 85% to 95% seen once. The unexposed donors gave CD4+ T cells in about 2011-2019, prior to COVID-19. Sequencing used naive CD4+ T cells from PBMCs. The subset was: naive CD4+ T cells isolated by negative enrichment. J is TRBJ1-2 and V is TRBV30, with D maybe TRBD1 (5 bases). The clonotype originates from a human donor in good health. CDR3 DNA sequence: TGTGCCTGGCAGCGGGGAGGGGTGGATCATGGCTACACCTTC. Amino acid sequence: CAWQRGGVDHGYTF.